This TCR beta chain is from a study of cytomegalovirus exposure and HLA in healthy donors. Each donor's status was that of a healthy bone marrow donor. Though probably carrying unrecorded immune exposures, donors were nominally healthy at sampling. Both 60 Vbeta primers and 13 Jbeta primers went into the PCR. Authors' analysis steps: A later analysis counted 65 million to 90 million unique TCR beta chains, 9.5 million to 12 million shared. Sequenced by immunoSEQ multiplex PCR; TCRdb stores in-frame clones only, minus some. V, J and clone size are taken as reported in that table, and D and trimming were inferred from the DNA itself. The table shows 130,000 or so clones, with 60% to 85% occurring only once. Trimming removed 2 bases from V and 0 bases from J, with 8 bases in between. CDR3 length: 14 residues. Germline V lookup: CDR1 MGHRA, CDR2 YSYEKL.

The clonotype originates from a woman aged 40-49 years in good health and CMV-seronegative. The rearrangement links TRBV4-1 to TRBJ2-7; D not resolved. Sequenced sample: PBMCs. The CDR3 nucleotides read TGCGCCAGCAGCCAATTAAGGAGCTCCTACGAGCAGTACTTC. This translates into CASSQLRSSYEQYF.